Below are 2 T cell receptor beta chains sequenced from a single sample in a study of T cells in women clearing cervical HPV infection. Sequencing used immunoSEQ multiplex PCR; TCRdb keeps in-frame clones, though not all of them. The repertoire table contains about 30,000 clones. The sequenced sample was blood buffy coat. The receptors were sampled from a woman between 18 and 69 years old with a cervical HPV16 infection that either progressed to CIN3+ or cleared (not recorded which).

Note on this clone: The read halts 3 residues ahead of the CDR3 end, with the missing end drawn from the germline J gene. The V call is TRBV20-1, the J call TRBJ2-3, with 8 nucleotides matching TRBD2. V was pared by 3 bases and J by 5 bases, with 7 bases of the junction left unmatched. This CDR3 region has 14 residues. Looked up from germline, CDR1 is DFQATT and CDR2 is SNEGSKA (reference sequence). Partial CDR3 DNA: TGCAGTGCTAGCGGGAGGGCGGGGCGAGATACG. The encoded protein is CSASGRAGRDT. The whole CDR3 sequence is CSASGRAGRDTQYF.

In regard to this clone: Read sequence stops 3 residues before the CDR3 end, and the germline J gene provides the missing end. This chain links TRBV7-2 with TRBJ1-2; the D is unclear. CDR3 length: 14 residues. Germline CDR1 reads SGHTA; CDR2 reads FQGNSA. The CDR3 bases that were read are TGTGCCAGCAGCCGGACTAGCGGATCCTACGAC. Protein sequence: CASSRTSGSYD. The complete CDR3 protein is CASSRTSGSYDYTF.